This TCR beta chain was captured by sequencing in a study of monozygotic twins with cystic fibrosis. Overall study context: Approximately 2.8 micrograms of fragmented DNA underwent around 16 PCR cycles for library preparation. Study observations and caveats: V usage most resembled the co-twin in 13 of 16 pairs.

Points on this clone: Its antigen is as yet unknown.

In germline, CDR1 is LNHDA, CDR2 SQIVND (reference sequence). The germline V and J ends were trimmed by 4 bases and 3 bases, with 18 bases remaining between them. The CDR3 extends over 16 amino acids. Assay used: immunoSEQ multiplex PCR; TCRdb lists only in-frame clones, some missing. The sample carries fewer than 20,000 clones, about 90% recorded once. V and J are TRBV19 and TRBJ1-1; D unresolved. The receptor's source is a girl aged 2 to 9 with cystic fibrosis. Sequenced input: blood. The CDR3 coding sequence is TGTGCCAGTAGTACCCCTGAGGCTACATGGGACACTGAAGCTTTCTTT. Its translation: CASSTPEATWDTEAFF.